This TCR beta chain was obtained from a study of cytomegalovirus exposure and HLA in healthy donors. At the level of the study: A preliminary data release comprised around 90 million unique TCRs obtained from HLA-typed donors. Approximately 81% of 398 genotyped donors fell in the Caucasian-associated ancestry cluster. The study, taken as a whole, reports: As was reported, the classifier diagnosed cytomegalovirus status with high specificity and sensitivity.

These donors counted as nominally healthy when sampled, but unrecorded immune exposures were likely. On this clone itself: Antigen specificity is unknown.

In germline, CDR1 is SGHNT, CDR2 YYREEE (reference sequence). CDR3 length: 14 residues. Trimming cost V 0 bases and J 9 bases, with 13 bases left between them. Both 60 Vbeta primers and 13 Jbeta primers went into the PCR. TCRdb keeps only in-frame clones here, not all; method: immunoSEQ multiplex PCR. The table lists about 67,000 clones, 85% to 90% of them singletons. This TCR was recovered from a woman in her twenties or thirties in good health and CMV-seropositive. Sequencing input: PBMCs. The chain combines TRBV5-4 with TRBJ2-1, with D possibly being TRBD2 (5 bases). CDR3 sequence (DNA): TGTGCCAGCAGCTTGGTACTAGACGGCGGTGAGCAGTTCTTC. Amino acid sequence: CASSLVLDGGEQFF. The whole variable domain, remainder taken from reference TRBV5-4 and TRBJ2-1, is ETGVTQSPTHLIKTRGQQVTLRCSSQSGHNTVSWYQQALGQGPQFIFQYYREEENGRGNFPPRFSGLQFPNYSSELNVNALELDDSALYLCASSLVLDGGEQFFGPGTRLTVL.